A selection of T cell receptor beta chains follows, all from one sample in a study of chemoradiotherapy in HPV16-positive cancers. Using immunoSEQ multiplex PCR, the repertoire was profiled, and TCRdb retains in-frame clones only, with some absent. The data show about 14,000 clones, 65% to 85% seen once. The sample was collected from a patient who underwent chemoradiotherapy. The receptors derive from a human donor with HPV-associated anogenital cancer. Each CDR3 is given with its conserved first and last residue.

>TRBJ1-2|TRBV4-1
CASSQVGGYYGYTF
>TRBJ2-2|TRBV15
CATSRETGAANTGELFF
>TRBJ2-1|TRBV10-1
CASSVGTSYNEQFF
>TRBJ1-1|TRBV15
CATSRDRGGGAEAFF
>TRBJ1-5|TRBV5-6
CASSGGGGLVQPQHF
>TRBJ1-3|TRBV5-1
CASSLVLSGEGNTIYF
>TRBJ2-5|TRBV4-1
CASSQEGQQETQYF
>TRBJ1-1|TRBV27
CASRAGNTEAFF
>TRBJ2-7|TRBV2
CASSIGSGPSYEQYF
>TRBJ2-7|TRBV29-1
CSVVLPTSAYEQYF
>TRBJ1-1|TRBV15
CATSRQGARSTEAFF
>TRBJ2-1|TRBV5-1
CASSTRPSGVYNEQFF
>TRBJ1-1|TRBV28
CASSPSGAVVGEAFF
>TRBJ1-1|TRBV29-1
CSVESPSVEAFF
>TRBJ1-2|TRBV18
CASSPYDAVDRLFYGYTF
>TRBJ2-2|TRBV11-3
CASSSPEGLVTGELFF
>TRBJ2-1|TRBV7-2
CASSLGLSSYNEQFF
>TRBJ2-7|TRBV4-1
CASSQTPEVGRKQYF